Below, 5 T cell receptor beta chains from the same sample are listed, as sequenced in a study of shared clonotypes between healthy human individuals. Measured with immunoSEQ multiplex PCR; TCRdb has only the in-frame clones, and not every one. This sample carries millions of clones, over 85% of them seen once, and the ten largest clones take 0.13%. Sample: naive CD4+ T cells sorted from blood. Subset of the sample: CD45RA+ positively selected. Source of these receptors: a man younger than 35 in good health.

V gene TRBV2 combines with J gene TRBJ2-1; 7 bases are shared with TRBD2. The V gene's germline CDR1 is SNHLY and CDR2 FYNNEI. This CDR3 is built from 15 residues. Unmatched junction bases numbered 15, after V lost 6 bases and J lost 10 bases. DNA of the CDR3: TGTGCCAGCAGGGAATATAGCGGGTCTAAGGGCGAGCAGTTCTTC. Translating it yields CASREYSGSKGEQFF.

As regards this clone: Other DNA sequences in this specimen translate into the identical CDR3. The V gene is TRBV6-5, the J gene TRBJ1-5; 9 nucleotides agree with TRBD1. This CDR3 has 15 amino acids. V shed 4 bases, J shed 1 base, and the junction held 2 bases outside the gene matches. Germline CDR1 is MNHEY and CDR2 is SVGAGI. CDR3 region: CASSSDRGSNQPQHF. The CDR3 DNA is TGTGCCAGCAGTTCGGACAGGGGAAGCAATCAGCCCCAGCATTTT.

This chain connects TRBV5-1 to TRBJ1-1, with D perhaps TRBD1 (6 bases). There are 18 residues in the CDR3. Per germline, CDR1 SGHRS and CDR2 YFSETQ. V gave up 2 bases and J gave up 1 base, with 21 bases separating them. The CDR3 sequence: CASSFGLGWVRGNTEAFF. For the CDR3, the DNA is TGCGCCAGCAGCTTCGGCCTAGGATGGGTCAGGGGGAACACTGAAGCTTTCTTT.

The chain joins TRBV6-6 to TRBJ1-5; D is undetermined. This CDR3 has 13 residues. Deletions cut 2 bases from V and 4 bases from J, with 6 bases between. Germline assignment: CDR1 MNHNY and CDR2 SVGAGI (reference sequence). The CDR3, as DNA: TGTGCCAGCAGTTACCGGGAAAATCAGCCCCAGCATTTT. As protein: CASSYRENQPQHF.

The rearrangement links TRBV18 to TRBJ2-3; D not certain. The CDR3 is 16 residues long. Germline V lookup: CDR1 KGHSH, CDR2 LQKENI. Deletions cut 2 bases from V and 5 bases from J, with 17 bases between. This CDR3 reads CASSPMAGVLGDTQYF. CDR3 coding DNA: TGTGCCAGCTCACCAATGGCAGGCGTGTTAGGAGATACGCAGTATTTT.